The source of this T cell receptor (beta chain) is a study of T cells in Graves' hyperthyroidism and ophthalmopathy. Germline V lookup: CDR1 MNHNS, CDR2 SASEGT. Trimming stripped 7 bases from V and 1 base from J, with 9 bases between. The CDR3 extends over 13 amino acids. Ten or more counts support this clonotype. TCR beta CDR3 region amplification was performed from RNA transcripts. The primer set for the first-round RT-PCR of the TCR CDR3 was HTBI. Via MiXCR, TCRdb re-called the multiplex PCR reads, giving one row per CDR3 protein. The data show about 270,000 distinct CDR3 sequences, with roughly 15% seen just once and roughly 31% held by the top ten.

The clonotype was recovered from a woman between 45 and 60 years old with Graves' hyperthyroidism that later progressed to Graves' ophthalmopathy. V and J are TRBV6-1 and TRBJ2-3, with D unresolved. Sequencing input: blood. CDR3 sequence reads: CASTPPGTDTQYF. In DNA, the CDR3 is TGTGCCAGCACCCCCCCCGGCACAGATACGCAGTATTTT.